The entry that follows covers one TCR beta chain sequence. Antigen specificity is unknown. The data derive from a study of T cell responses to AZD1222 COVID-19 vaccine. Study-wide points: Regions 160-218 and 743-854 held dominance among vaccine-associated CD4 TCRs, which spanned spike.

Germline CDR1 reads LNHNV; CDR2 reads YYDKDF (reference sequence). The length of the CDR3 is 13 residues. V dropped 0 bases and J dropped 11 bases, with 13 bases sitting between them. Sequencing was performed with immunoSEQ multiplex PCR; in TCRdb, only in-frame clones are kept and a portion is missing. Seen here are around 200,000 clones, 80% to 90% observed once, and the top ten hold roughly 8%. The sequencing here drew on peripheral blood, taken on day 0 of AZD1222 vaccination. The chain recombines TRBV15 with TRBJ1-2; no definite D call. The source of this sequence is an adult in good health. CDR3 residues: CATSRDTGPEYTF. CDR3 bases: TGTGCCACCAGCAGAGATACTGGCCCCGAGTACACCTTC.